This T cell receptor beta chain was identified in a study of OX40 agonist ivuxolimab in advanced cancers. Whole-study context: At doses from 0.01 to 10 mg/kg, patients were given intravenous ivuxolimab every 2 weeks. Study results and caveats: Within 6 weeks, CD4+ and CD8+ blood T cells expanded clonally at 0.1 to 3.0 mg/kg. Expanded clones were, on average, more numerous among CD8+ T cells than CD4+.

TCRdb keeps only in-frame clones here, not all; method: immunoSEQ multiplex PCR. The sample consists of 70,000 to 80,000 clones, 85% to 90% of them appearing once. The V end was cut by 2 bases, the J end by 6 bases, with 20 bases between. Per germline, CDR1 SQVTM and CDR2 ANQGSEA. This CDR3 comprises 15 residues. The table lists this clone with a count of one. Its cognate antigen is unknown. Sequencing used CD4+ or CD8+ T cells sorted from blood, obtained in a trial of the OX40 agonist ivuxolimab. V and J are TRBV29-1 and TRBJ2-7; possibly TRBD2 for D (5 bases). This TCR came from an adult with an advanced solid tumor such as melanoma, head and neck, liver or kidney cancer. CDR3 protein: CSVERYGDPFGEQYF. CDR3 nucleotides: TGCAGCGTTGAACGTTACGGGGATCCGTTCGGCGAGCAGTACTTC.